This T cell receptor (beta chain) was retrieved from a study of T-cell memory formation after mild COVID-19 (dated by TCRdb to about 2021). Background on the whole study: Most TCR sequence clusters were specific to one of the two donors. In a couple of donors, T-cell clones that expanded and contracted after mild COVID-19 were followed by sequencing TCRalpha and TCRbeta repertoires longitudinally. The cohort comprised two young, previously healthy adult volunteers, one female and one male. General conclusions and limits of the study: Clones contracting from day 15 to 85 had balanced CD4/CD8 phenotypes, while a second wave expanding from day 15 to 37 was biased towards CD4+. Contracting CD4+ clones were found mainly in CM and EM memory subsets, while CD8+ clones were enriched in EMRA. The detection of some responding clones in pre-infection memory suggests that pre-existing cross-reactive memory T cells joined the SARS-CoV-2 response. SARS-CoV-2 specificity was not confirmed for the second-wave clones peaking on day 37. Only a couple of mild cases were covered in the study, and larger cohorts including severe cases with pre-infection samples were considered necessary.

Instrument on record: Illumina NovaSeq 6000. TCRalpha and TCRbeta cDNA libraries were constructed by 5'RACE with constant-segment primers, with sample barcodes and unique molecular identifiers being introduced. Trizol reagent was used to extract RNA from every sample. Amplification of the libraries took two PCR steps, and the second step added a second sample barcode plus Illumina TruSeq adapters. The libraries were sequenced on an Illumina NovaSeq using 2 x 150 bp paired-end reads. On the study's bioinformatics: With migec v1.2.7, reads were demultiplexed and then collapsed into UMI-guided consensus sequences. Using mixcr v2.1.11, UMI consensuses were aligned to TRA and TRB V and J templates and then assembled into clonotypes. Clonotypes were classified as expanded or contracted when called significant by both edgeR and NoisET, with noise models trained on biological replicates. For edgeR calls, the thresholds were a false discovery rate-adjusted p below 0.01 and a log2 fold-change of 1. As an exploratory analysis of dynamics, PCA with hierarchical clustering was applied to max-normalized trajectories of the 1000 most abundant clonotypes. Each responding clone was given a CD4 or CD8 phenotype based on the CD4+ and CD8+ repertoires, which had been sequenced separately. TCRdb redid the processing of the public reads, applying fastp at Q25 and MiXCR, and retained in-frame beta chains. Entries that share a CDR3 protein sequence are merged under the most common genes and DNA. The V and J calls, along with clone size, are taken from TCRdb and not from the paper's own processing. The sample profile shows 200,000 to 300,000 distinct CDR3 sequences; 16% of them were found once. The ten biggest clones cover approximately 20% of the sample.

From cysteine to phenylalanine, the CDR3 is 18 amino acids long. The read is trimmed to its CDR3 DNA, 54 bases read in frame from base 1. The germline V and J ends show losses of 1 base and 2 bases respectively, and no gene match explains 11 bases of the junction. As encoded in the germline V gene, CDR1 is MNHEY while CDR2 is SVGAGI. This clonotype was recorded a few times. Its antigen is not yet known. Base-call qualities are not available, and no considerably larger clone is one nucleotide away. Ficoll-Paque density gradient centrifugation was used to isolate PBMCs. The receptor comes from a man younger than 35 who had mild COVID-19 (a few samples of this study predate the infection). The sample titles of this study are shuffled in the database, so cell type and time point are left out; the donor was told from shared clones. Here the chain combines TRBV6-5 and TRBJ1-1, with 9 central nucleotides matching TRBD1. The sample taken for sequencing was PBMCs or a T cell subset sorted from them (not recorded which). The DNA reads as follows: TGTGCCAGCAGTTACTACTATACAGGGGGCGCGGGAAACACTGAAGCTTTCTTT. It codes for CASSYYYTGGAGNTEAFF.